The 6 T cell receptor beta chains given below trace back to one sample, sequenced in a study of cytomegalovirus exposure and HLA in healthy donors. Use of 60 Vbeta and 13 Jbeta primers characterized the PCR. Using immunoSEQ multiplex PCR, the repertoire was profiled, and TCRdb retains in-frame clones only, with some absent. The sample carries approximately 190,000 clones, about 70% recorded once. Sequenced sample: PBMCs. These receptors were obtained from a woman aged 25 to 39 in good health and CMV-seronegative.

CDR3 bases: TGTGCCAGCAGCAGTAGCGGAGGACACACAGATACGCAGTATTTT. As protein: CASSSSGGHTDTQYF. The chain combines TRBV7-9 with TRBJ2-3; D might be TRBD2 (6 bases). This CDR3 is 15 amino acids long. Germline CDR1 is SEHNR and CDR2 is FQNEAQ (reference sequence). The V end was cut by 5 bases, the J end by 2 bases, with 14 bases between.

Of note for this clone: This sample also contains other DNA sequences that code for the same CDR3. The V and J genes are TRBV19 and TRBJ2-7; 11 positions match TRBD2. Germline V gene lookup returns CDR1 LNHDA and CDR2 SQIVND (reference sequence). This CDR3 is 14 amino acids long. The junction had 4 bases not matched to a gene; V was cut back by 6 bases and J by 3 bases. CDR3 protein: CASSPGTSGYEQYF. CDR3 nucleotides: TGTGCCAGTAGCCCCGGGACTAGCGGCTACGAGCAGTACTTC.

The chain uses TRBV7-7 and TRBJ2-2, with 7 nucleotides matching TRBD2. This CDR3 is built from 16 residues. The germline CDR1 and CDR2 sequences are SSHAT and FNYEAQ (reference sequence). V lost 7 bases, J lost 6 bases, and 14 bases stayed unmatched. Here the CDR3 DNA reads TGTGCCAGCATCTCCTGGGGTAGCGGGCCACCCGGGGAGCTGTTTTTT. This encodes CASISWGSGPPGELFF.

The V and J genes are TRBV7-8 and TRBJ1-3, with D maybe TRBD1 (6 bases). The germline V and J ends were trimmed by 5 bases and 8 bases, with 7 bases remaining between them. Germline V gene lookup returns CDR1 SGHVS and CDR2 FQNEAQ. The CDR3 length is 11 residues. The CDR3 loop is CASSPGDTIYF. Here the CDR3 DNA reads TGTGCCAGCAGCCCAGGGGACACCATATATTTT.

The chain is built from TRBV5-6 and TRBJ2-7; D not certain. Between the trimmed V and J ends, which lost 2 bases and 3 bases, there was a span of 9 bases. The CDR3 has 13 residues. CDR1 is SGHDT, CDR2 YYEEEE, per germline. This CDR3 is CASSFGRYYEQYF. Written as DNA, the CDR3 is TGTGCCAGCAGCTTTGGCAGGTACTACGAGCAGTACTTC.

The chain uses TRBV5-5 and TRBJ2-5, with 9 positions matching TRBD2. Per germline, CDR1 SGHKS and CDR2 YYEKEE (reference sequence). The CDR3 totals 13 residues. The V gene end was trimmed by 4 bases and the J gene end by 5 bases; junction bases not matched to a gene: 3. The DNA of the CDR3 is TGTGCCAGCAGCCCGGGACTAGCTGAGACCCAGTACTTC. Amino acids: CASSPGLAETQYF.